These 7 T cell receptor beta chains originate from one sample sequenced in a study of sequential checkpoint blockade in melanoma. Treatment: randomized to nivolumab then ipilimumab (arm A) or the reverse (arm B). Measured with immunoSEQ multiplex PCR; TCRdb has only the in-frame clones, and not every one. The table includes about 2,900 clones, roughly 30% detected once. The sample in question was tumor tissue (inferred from file names), obtained from a patient given nivolumab and ipilimumab in sequence. The receptors originated from a human donor with melanoma.

This clone was counted only a few times. The chain uses TRBV11-3 and TRBJ2-3; D is unresolved. This CDR3 spans 15 amino acids. With 5 bases removed from V and 0 bases from J, the gap between germline ends came to 12 bases. Per the germline V gene, CDR1 is SGHNT and CDR2 is YENEEA. Here the CDR3 DNA reads TGTGCCAGCAGCCAAGGAGCCGCCAGCACAGATACGCAGTATTTT. Amino acids: CASSQGAASTDTQYF.

This clone was recorded a few times. The chain uses TRBV28 and TRBJ2-3; TRBD1 matches at 8 bases. The CDR3 length is 15 residues. The germline gives CDR1 MDHEN, CDR2 SYDVKM. V lost 6 bases, J lost 4 bases, and 9 bases stayed unmatched. The chain's CDR3 is CASRTGVTSPDTQYF. DNA of the CDR3: TGTGCCAGCAGGACAGGGGTGACCTCCCCAGATACGCAGTATTTT.

The gene calls are TRBV19 and TRBJ2-1; 9 bases agree with TRBD1. There are 15 residues in the CDR3. Germline V lookup: CDR1 LNHDA, CDR2 SQIVND (reference sequence). V lost 7 bases, J lost 8 bases, and 12 bases stayed unmatched. CDR3 DNA: TGTGCCAGTACTGTTAGGGACAGGGTGGGCGATGAGCAGTTCTTC. Its translation: CASTVRDRVGDEQFF.

This clone was found a few times. The chain links TRBV30 to TRBJ2-1; 7 positions agree with TRBD2. Unmatched junction bases numbered 7, after V lost 3 bases and J lost 5 bases. CDR3 length equals 14 residues. CDR1 GTSNPN and CDR2 SVGIG come from the germline V gene (reference sequence). The CDR3 region has the DNA TGTGCCTGGAGGACGGGCGGGAGCCACAATGAGCAGTTCTTC. Its translation: CAWRTGGSHNEQFF. The variable domain in full, with the rest retrieved from reference TRBV30 and TRBJ2-1, is SQTIHQWPATLVQPVGSPLSLECTVEGTSNPNLYWYRQAAGRGLQLLFYSVGIGQISSEVPQNLSASRPQDRQFILSSKKLLLSDSGFYLCAWRTGGSHNEQFFGPGTRLTVL.

Judged by abundance, this clone is medium-sized. The rearrangement uses TRBV12-5 and TRBJ2-3; D possibly matches TRBD1 or TRBD2 (5 bases each). The CDR3 loop spans 13 amino acids. The V end was cut by 2 bases, the J end by 9 bases, with 12 bases between. The V gene's germline CDR1 is LGHNT and CDR2 FRNRAP. CDR3 DNA sequence: TGTGCTAGTGGTTTGACAGGACTCGACACGCAGTATTTT. Amino acid sequence: CASGLTGLDTQYF.

Within the sample, this clone is medium-sized. The gene calls are TRBV11-3 and TRBJ1-1; 8 bases agree with TRBD1. V was clipped by 3 bases and J by 5 bases; unmatched bases: 8. CDR1 and CDR2 from the germline V gene are SGHNT and YENEEA. The CDR3 loop spans 15 amino acids. CDR3 region: CASSFTQGAGTEAFF. The CDR3, as DNA: TGTGCCAGCAGCTTTACTCAGGGGGCGGGGACTGAAGCTTTCTTT.

This chain uses TRBV5-1 with TRBJ2-7, with D perhaps being TRBD1 or TRBD2 (5 bases each). V was clipped by 7 bases and J by 1 base, with 15 bases between them. The CDR3 runs 14 residues. CDR1 is SGHRS, CDR2 YFSETQ, per germline. The CDR3 DNA follows: TGCGCCAGCCTCCGGGACCCAACGTCCTACGAGCAGTACTTC. The encoded protein is CASLRDPTSYEQYF.